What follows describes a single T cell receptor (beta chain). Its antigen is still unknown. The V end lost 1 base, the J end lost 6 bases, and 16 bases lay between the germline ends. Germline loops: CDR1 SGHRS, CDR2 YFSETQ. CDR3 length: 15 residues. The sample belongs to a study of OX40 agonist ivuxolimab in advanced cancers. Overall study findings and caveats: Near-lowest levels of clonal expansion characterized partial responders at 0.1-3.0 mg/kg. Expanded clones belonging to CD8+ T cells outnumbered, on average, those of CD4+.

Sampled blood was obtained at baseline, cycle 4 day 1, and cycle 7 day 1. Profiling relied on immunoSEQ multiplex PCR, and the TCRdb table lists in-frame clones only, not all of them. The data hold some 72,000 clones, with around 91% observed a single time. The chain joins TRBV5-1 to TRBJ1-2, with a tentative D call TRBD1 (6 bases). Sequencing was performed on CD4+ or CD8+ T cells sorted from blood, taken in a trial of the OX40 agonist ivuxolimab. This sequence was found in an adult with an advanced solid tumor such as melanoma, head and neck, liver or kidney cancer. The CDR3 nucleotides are TGCGCCAGCAGCTTGAACGGCGCACAGGGAGATGGCTACACCTTC. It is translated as CASSLNGAQGDGYTF. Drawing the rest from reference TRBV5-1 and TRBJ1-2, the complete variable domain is KAGVTQTPRYLIKTRGQQVTLSCSPISGHRSVSWYQQTPGQGLQFLFEYFSETQRNKGNFPGRFSGRQFSNSRSEMNVSTLELGDSALYLCASSLNGAQGDGYTFGSGTRLTVV.